A selection of T cell receptor beta chains follows, all from one sample in a study of response to subunit inactivated influenza vaccine. From the RT-PCR reads, TCRdb called clonotypes with MiXCR, one entry per CDR3 protein. This table has about 610,000 distinct CDR3 sequences, around 13% appearing once. The sequenced sample was PBMCs from blood, obtained roughly 13 days after vaccination. All receptors come from a man aged 50-59 years who received an inactivated influenza vaccine. Each CDR3 is given with its conserved first and last residue. D genes are given only for firm matches. The size field is filled for only some rows; it gives once, few, many or a size class.

v_call,clone_size,j_call,d_call,cdr3_length,cdr3_aa,cdr3_nt
TRBV20-1,.,TRBJ2-1,.,14,CSARRAENYNEQFF,TGCAGTGCTAGAAGAGCGGAAAACTACAATGAGCAGTTCTTC
TRBV25-1,.,TRBJ1-2,.,11,CASSGLDRITF,TGTGCCAGCAGTGGTTTAGACAGGATCACCTTC
TRBV20-1,few,TRBJ1-5,.,14,CSARIQGPSQPQHF,TGCAGTGCTAGAATTCAGGGCCCTTCTCAGCCCCAGCATTTT
TRBV20-1,few,TRBJ1-4,.,12,CSARDDAEKLFF,TGCAGTGCTAGGGACGACGCTGAAAAACTGTTTTTT
TRBV12-3/TRBV12-4,few,TRBJ1-2,.,15,CASTLGVGSNYGYTF,TGTGCCAGCACCCTAGGGGTCGGATCTAACTATGGCTACACCTTC
TRBV6-1,few,TRBJ2-1,.,15,CASSGQQSSYNEQFF,TGTGCCAGCAGTGGACAACAAAGCTCCTACAATGAGCAGTTCTTC
TRBV20-1,.,TRBJ2-1,.,13,CSARDGLHNEQFF,TGCAGTGCTAGAGACGGACTTCACAATGAGCAGTTCTTC
TRBV18,few,TRBJ2-1,TRBD1,15,CASSLWGQGYNEQFF,TGTGCCAGCTCACTGTGGGGACAGGGTTACAATGAGCAGTTCTTC
TRBV2,.,TRBJ1-1,TRBD1,14,CASTLGQQNTEAFF,TGTGCCAGCACCTTGGGACAGCAGAACACTGAAGCTTTCTTT
TRBV5-1,few,TRBJ2-5,TRBD2,15,CASSLRLAGQETQYF,TGCGCCAGCAGCTTGAGACTAGCGGGACAAGAGACCCAGTACTTC
TRBV12-3/TRBV12-4,few,TRBJ2-5,TRBD1,15,CASSLAGQGAETQYF,TGTGCCAGCAGTTTAGCGGGACAGGGGGCAGAGACCCAGTACTTC
TRBV15,.,TRBJ2-5,TRBD2,20,CATSSEGLAGYTRGAETQYF,TGTGCCACCAGCAGCGAGGGACTAGCGGGATACACCCGTGGGGCAGAGACCCAGTACTTC
TRBV4-3,few,TRBJ2-1,TRBD2,17,CASSQYTSGRFDNEQFF,TGCGCCAGCAGCCAGTATACTAGCGGGAGGTTCGACAATGAGCAGTTCTTC
TRBV28,.,TRBJ2-1,.,13,CASSTQGWNEQFF,TGTGCCAGCAGTACCCAGGGTTGGAATGAGCAGTTCTTC
TRBV5-5,.,TRBJ1-4,TRBD1,17,CASSLAGTGQTNEKLFF,TGTGCCAGCAGCTTGGCCGGGACAGGGCAGACTAATGAAAAACTGTTTTTT
TRBV6-5,many,TRBJ2-7,TRBD2,17,CASSYRSTLAGVGEQYF,TGTGCCAGCAGTTACCGATCCACCTTAGCGGGAGTGGGGGAGCAGTACTTC
TRBV21-1,few,TRBJ2-6,.,17,CASSSPPPFAGANVLTF,TGTGCCAGCAGCAGCCCCCCCCCTTTTGCTGGGGCCAACGTCCTGACTTTC
TRBV29-1,many,TRBJ1-1,.,13,CSVVFVGGTEAFF,TGCAGCGTTGTTTTCGTGGGCGGCACTGAAGCTTTCTTT
TRBV25-1,few,TRBJ2-2,TRBD2,15,CASQGLALNTGELFF,TGTGCCAGCCAAGGACTAGCGTTGAACACCGGGGAGCTGTTTTTT
TRBV11-2,.,TRBJ1-3,TRBD1,14,CASSTTTGRGTIYF,TGTGCCAGCAGCACGACGACAGGGAGAGGCACCATATATTTT
TRBV9,few,TRBJ2-1,.,15,CASSVGDSADAEQFF,TGTGCCAGCAGCGTAGGGGATAGCGCCGACGCTGAGCAGTTCTTC
TRBV11-2,.,TRBJ1-6,TRBD1,14,CASSWTGGNSPLHF,TGTGCCAGCAGCTGGACAGGGGGAAATTCACCCCTCCACTTT
TRBV29-1,.,TRBJ2-3,.,12,CSVDRQADTQYF,TGCAGCGTTGACCGCCAGGCAGATACGCAGTATTTT
TRBV5-1,.,TRBJ2-1,.,15,CASSLVGDQSNEQFF,TGCGCCAGCAGCTTGGTGGGAGACCAGAGCAATGAGCAGTTCTTC
TRBV7-2,.,TRBJ2-1,.,15,CASSLELTAYNEQFF,TGTGCCAGCAGCTTAGAACTGACAGCGTACAATGAGCAGTTCTTC
TRBV28,few,TRBJ2-4,.,18,CASRYDSTAASAKNIQYF,TGTGCCAGCAGGTATGACTCGACAGCAGCCTCAGCCAAAAACATTCAGTACTTC
TRBV7-2,few,TRBJ2-1,.,13,CASSFQGGDEQFF,TGTGCCAGCAGCTTCCAAGGGGGGGATGAGCAGTTCTTC
TRBV6-6,.,TRBJ1-2,.,11,CASSGTYGYTF,TGTGCCAGCAGTGGGACCTATGGCTACACCTTC
TRBV5-1,.,TRBJ2-5,.,13,CASSLMTQETQYF,TGCGCCAGCAGCTTGATGACTCAAGAGACCCAGTACTTC
TRBV7-9,.,TRBJ2-5,.,16,CASSDMIAGDPMDQYF,TGTGCCAGCAGCGATATGATCGCAGGGGATCCCATGGACCAGTACTTC
TRBV6-2/TRBV6-3,.,TRBJ2-3,.,20,CASSPAGRTGELFNTDTQYF,TGTGCCAGCAGCCCCGCTGGACGGACCGGGGAGCTTTTTAATACAGATACGCAGTATTTT
TRBV20-1,.,TRBJ2-1,.,15,CSARTNGLRYNEQFF,TGCAGTGCTAGAACTAACGGACTTCGCTACAATGAGCAGTTCTTC
TRBV7-2,.,TRBJ2-5,.,15,CASSSLRGARETQYF,TGTGCCAGCAGCTCCCTCCGGGGGGCGAGAGAGACCCAGTACTTC
TRBV29-1,.,TRBJ1-1,.,12,CSVERRDTEAFF,TGCAGCGTTGAGAGGAGGGACACTGAAGCTTTCTTT
TRBV7-2,many,TRBJ2-7,.,13,CASSSRVGDEQYF,TGTGCCAGCAGCTCCCGTGTGGGGGACGAGCAGTACTTC
TRBV19,.,TRBJ2-2,.,15,CASSISGANTGELFF,TGTGCCAGTAGTATATCAGGAGCGAACACCGGGGAGCTGTTTTTT
TRBV4-3,few,TRBJ1-2,TRBD1,15,CASSQDQTGAYGYTF,TGCGCCAGCAGCCAAGATCAGACAGGGGCCTATGGCTACACCTTC
TRBV4-1,few,TRBJ1-6,.,17,CASSQGRVGSYNSPLHF,TGCGCCAGCAGCCAAGGTCGTGTCGGCTCCTATAATTCACCCCTCCACTTT
TRBV7-2,many,TRBJ2-3,.,12,CASSFGADTQYF,TGTGCCAGCAGCTTTGGAGCAGATACGCAGTATTTT
TRBV12-3/TRBV12-4,few,TRBJ2-5,.,16,CASRPGTISTQGTQYF,TGTGCCAGCAGGCCGGGGACAATCTCCACCCAGGGGACCCAGTACTTC
TRBV7-6,.,TRBJ2-3,TRBD1,16,CASSLGQGWSTDTQYF,TGTGCCAGCAGCTTGGGACAGGGCTGGAGCACAGATACGCAGTATTTT
TRBV5-1,.,TRBJ1-1,TRBD1,15,CASSLGPRDSALAFF,TGCGCCAGCAGCTTGGGCCCCCGGGACAGTGCGTTGGCTTTCTTT
TRBV7-2,few,TRBJ1-5,.,15,CASSLAWGSNQPQHF,TGTGCCAGCAGCTTAGCGTGGGGGAGCAATCAGCCCCAGCATTTT
TRBV3-1,.,TRBJ1-5,TRBD1,16,CASSNGQGGDNQPQHF,TGTGCCAGCAGCAACGGACAGGGAGGAGACAATCAGCCCCAGCATTTT
TRBV20-1,.,TRBJ2-5,.,14,CSATRGTYQETQYF,TGCAGTGCTACCCGCGGAACGTACCAAGAGACCCAGTACTTC
TRBV28,few,TRBJ2-6,TRBD1,16,CASSLDRFSGANVLTF,TGTGCCAGCAGTTTGGACAGGTTCTCTGGGGCCAACGTCCTGACTTTC
TRBV12-3/TRBV12-4,few,TRBJ2-5,TRBD2,13,CASSAGTRKTQYF,TGTGCCAGCAGTGCCGGGACTAGAAAGACCCAGTACTTC
TRBV14,many,TRBJ2-1,.,16,CASSQMQGGLSNEQFF,TGTGCCAGCAGCCAAATGCAGGGGGGCCTATCCAATGAGCAGTTCTTC
TRBV12-3/TRBV12-4,many,TRBJ2-7,.,13,CASVPGANYEQYF,TGTGCCAGCGTACCGGGGGCAAATTACGAGCAGTACTTC
TRBV27,few,TRBJ2-5,TRBD1,15,CASSAGTGGRKTQYF,TGTGCCAGCAGTGCGGGGACAGGGGGGCGGAAGACCCAGTACTTC
TRBV10-3,many,TRBJ2-7,TRBD1,13,CAISRDSSYEQYF,TGTGCCATCAGTAGGGACAGCTCCTACGAGCAGTACTTC
TRBV4-2,few,TRBJ2-1,TRBD2,16,CASSQDGGRSYNEQFF,TGTGCCAGCAGCCAAGACGGCGGGAGATCCTACAATGAGCAGTTCTTC
TRBV27,.,TRBJ2-3,.,13,CASSLQAKDTQYF,TGTGCCAGCAGCCTACAGGCGAAAGATACGCAGTATTTT